The clone carrying this T cell receptor beta chain was detected a few times. Its antigen remains unknown. The germline gene is not matched at one end of the junction; a read error may be the cause. The study based diagnoses on clinical symptoms, serum thyroxine and TRAb, thyroid ultrasound and orbital computed tomography. PBMCs were collected from a 10 ml volume of fresh peripheral blood. This sample was taken from a study of T cells in Graves' hyperthyroidism and ophthalmopathy. As for the study in general: Initial diagnosis, before any treatment, was when peripheral blood was collected.

There are 15 residues in the CDR3. The germline V gene encodes CDR1 SGHRS and CDR2 YFSETQ. Study observations and caveats: The model made its ophthalmopathy prediction, and onset followed a median about 6 months later.

RNA transcripts served as the template for amplifying TCR beta CDR3 regions. In the first-round RT-PCR of the TCR CDR3, the HTBI primer set was used. A single record per CDR3 protein comes from TCRdb applying MiXCR to the multiplex PCR reads. The sample lists roughly 650,000 distinct CDR3 sequences; approximately 15% were seen once. The clonotype comes from a middle-aged woman with Graves' ophthalmopathy. The specimen sequenced was blood. This sequence joins TRBV5-1 and TRBJ1-3; D not resolved. The CDR3 region has the DNA TGTGCCAGCAGCTTAGGTGGAGGTTCTGGAAACACCATATATTTT. Translating it yields CASSLGGGSGNTIYF.